This T cell receptor beta chain is from a study of shared clonotypes between healthy human individuals (dated by TCRdb to 2020 to 2022). About the full investigation: The cohort included three men and a couple of women between 18 and 49 years of age. For each donor, three plates each were used for CD4 naive and CD4 memory, two plates were used for CD8 naive, and one plate was used for CD8 memory. Between about 0.85 and 9.5 billion PBMCs per donor were obtained by leukapheresis. To estimate repertoire size and how much clonotypes are shared between individuals, the study performed deep sequencing of blood TCR repertoires from a few healthy adults. To increase sequencing depth and limit assay-specific biases, different laboratories used diverse techniques to prepare libraries and sequence TCR repertoires. Points the paper makes about the study in general: Incomplete sequencing was indicated by rarefaction of sorted-subset datasets, despite the large sequencing depth. Clonotypes shared by all four sorted-subset donors showed higher generation probabilities than non-shared clonotypes. Based on pairwise subsampling, the degree of clonotype sharing among donors was expected to be affected by sequencing depth. Naive subsets generally had larger estimated clonotype richness than memory subsets. Across a few donors, about 5% of naive CD4, more than 3% of naive CD8, roughly 2.2% of memory CD4, and about 0.44% of memory CD8 clonotypes were shared. The small number of donors limited the genetic and exposure-history diversity represented. Sampling was restricted to blood, and TCR repertoires in tissue are likely to differ from TCR repertoires in blood.

This clone was seen a few times. No antigen is known for it. No quality values exist for individual bases; no much larger clone is one base distant. TCR CDR3 regions were amplified from genomic DNA by multiplex PCR using the deep immunoSEQ assay. Genomic DNA extracted from each cell subset was distributed evenly over all wells of several immunoSEQ 96-well plates, and each plate served as one replicate. Each replicate PCR for sorted subsets received about 220 ng genomic DNA, equal to tens of thousands of T cell genomes. The purified libraries were quantified using a Qubit 3.0 fluorometer, sized with a Bioanalyzer 2100, and then quantified again using the KAPA Library Quantification kit. Every immunoSEQ 96-well plate was sequenced on a separate single-read 150-cycle Illumina NextSeq 550 flow cell. In the authors' own workflow: The immunoSEQ output contained only junctional sequences without quality scores, so filtering could not match that applied to full-length reads. Sequences were annotated with PyIR, a Python wrapper for IgBLAST v1.9, using IMGT germline references to assign V/J genes and CDR3. Reads were filtered out if the reads had weak V/J assignments (E-value above 1e-6), no CDR3, stop codons, out-of-frame junctions, or ambiguous translated residues. V3J clonotypes were defined as sequences sharing an identical inferred V gene, J gene, and CDR3 amino acid sequence. Percentage overlap between repertoires was computed as shared unique clonotypes divided by the size of the smaller repertoire. Repertoire richness was assessed with RTK rarefaction, the Chao1 estimator, and Recon v2.1 estimates of unobserved clonotypes. Generation probabilities were computed with OLGA for all TCRbeta clonotypes obtained by the gDNA method from a handful of donors. TCRdb limited this immuneACCESS table to in-frame rearrangements with V and J called. A share of clones is missing; checked studies link under half to unresolved V genes, and the rest is unexplained. The V and J calls and clone size come from that table; D and trimming were worked out from the DNA. For this sample there are some 2,500,000 clones; under 95% appear just once. Clones ranked in the top ten supply 0.36% of the sample.

Healthy HIV-negative adults with no recently reported acute infections or vaccinations were included as donors. Only Caucasian adults living in Nashville, Tennessee, USA were represented among the donors. CD4+ T cells were enriched by magnetic negative selection; naive cells were then positively selected on CD45RA, and the negative fraction formed the memory subset. Blood was obtained by leukapheresis, after which PBMCs were separated by Ficoll-Histopaque density gradient centrifugation and cryopreserved in liquid nitrogen vapor phase. Analytical flow cytometry was used to check the purity and quantity of each magnetically sorted T cell population. Genomic DNA was isolated from every sorted fraction and measured by UV absorbance on a Nanodrop 2000c. The CDR3, from cysteine to phenylalanine, totals 14 residues. The CDR3 DNA has 42 bases and is translated from base 1. The germline V gene provides CDR1 MNHNS and CDR2 SASEGT. V lost 2 bases and J lost 5 bases; the stretch between them is 12 bases long.

This receptor was identified in a man aged 18 to 29 in good health. Some clones in this sample may be carry-over from other donors' samples. The chain links TRBV6-1 with TRBJ1-1, with no reliable assignment of the D segment. Sequenced: naive CD4+ T cells from PBMCs. The sample's cell subset or site label, in plain terms: CD45RA+ positively selected. The base sequence is TGTGCCAGCAGTGAACAAGGCGAGTGGACTGAAGCTTTCTTT. Its protein reads: CASSEQGEWTEAFF.